These T cell receptor beta chains were read from a single sample in a study of PD-1 blockade in mismatch repair-deficient tumors. Data came from immunoSEQ multiplex PCR; TCRdb stores just in-frame clones and leaves some out. The sample carries more than 85,000 clones, roughly four fifths recorded once. Specimen: peripheral blood, collected roughly 35 weeks after starting pembrolizumab. The origin of the receptors is an adult with mismatch repair-deficient cancer. Each CDR3 is given with its conserved first and last residue. Fields, in order: clone size, D gene, CDR3 length, J gene, V gene, CDR3 DNA, CDR3 protein. D genes are given only for firm matches. Some rows mark clone size as missing; the rest say once, few, many or name a class of expanded clone.

abundance: .; d_gene: .; len: 12; j_gene: TRBJ2-1; v_gene: TRBV5-6; CDR3nt: TGTGCCAGCAGCTTGGTCTACAATGAGCAGTTCTTC; CDR3aa: CASSLVYNEQFF
abundance: .; d_gene: .; len: 13; j_gene: TRBJ2-2; v_gene: TRBV19; CDR3nt: TGTGCCAGTAGTATTATCTCGCTCGGGGAGCTGTTTTTT; CDR3aa: CASSIISLGELFF
abundance: .; d_gene: .; len: 14; j_gene: TRBJ2-6; v_gene: TRBV18; CDR3nt: TGTGCCAGCTCACCCGTTTCCGGGGCCAACGTCCTGACTTTC; CDR3aa: CASSPVSGANVLTF
abundance: .; d_gene: .; len: 13; j_gene: TRBJ2-1; v_gene: TRBV29-1; CDR3nt: TGCAGCGGAAGACACTCCTCCTACAATGAGCAGTTCTTC; CDR3aa: CSGRHSSYNEQFF
abundance: .; d_gene: TRBD2; len: 15; j_gene: TRBJ2-5; v_gene: TRBV6-1; CDR3nt: TGTGCCAGCAGTGATGAGGGACTAGCCCAAGAGACCCAGTACTTC; CDR3aa: CASSDEGLAQETQYF
abundance: .; d_gene: .; len: 17; j_gene: TRBJ1-4; v_gene: TRBV7-9; CDR3nt: TGTGCCAGCAGCCCCGGACAGACCTTCGCGGCTAATGAAAAACTGTTTTTT; CDR3aa: CASSPGQTFAANEKLFF
abundance: .; d_gene: .; len: 14; j_gene: TRBJ2-2; v_gene: TRBV7-8; CDR3nt: TGTGCCAGCAGCTTCTCGAGCGGGACCGGGGAGCTGTTTTTT; CDR3aa: CASSFSSGTGELFF
abundance: .; d_gene: .; len: 16; j_gene: TRBJ2-2; v_gene: TRBV2; CDR3nt: TGTGCCAGCAGTGCTGGGACCAGTTTTAACACCGGGGAGCTGTTTTTT; CDR3aa: CASSAGTSFNTGELFF
abundance: .; d_gene: .; len: 13; j_gene: TRBJ2-2; v_gene: TRBV11-2; CDR3nt: TGTGCCAGCAGCCCCCGGAACACCGGGGAGCTGTTTTTT; CDR3aa: CASSPRNTGELFF
abundance: once; d_gene: .; len: 15; j_gene: TRBJ1-2; v_gene: TRBV11-3; CDR3nt: TGTGCCAGCGCAAAAGGGGCAGAACTTAACTATGGCTACACCTTC; CDR3aa: CASAKGAELNYGYTF
abundance: .; d_gene: .; len: 12; j_gene: TRBJ1-1; v_gene: TRBV11-1; CDR3nt: TGTGCCAGCAGCCGGACAGTCACTGAAGCTTTCTTT; CDR3aa: CASSRTVTEAFF
abundance: .; d_gene: .; len: 11; j_gene: TRBJ1-5; v_gene: TRBV6-1; CDR3nt: TGTGCCAGCTCTGGCAATCAGCCCCAGCATTTT; CDR3aa: CASSGNQPQHF
abundance: .; d_gene: TRBD2; len: 14; j_gene: TRBJ2-1; v_gene: TRBV5-4; CDR3nt: TGTGCCAGCAGCTCGGATCTTACCGGGACTAGGCTGTTCTTC; CDR3aa: CASSSDLTGTRLFF
abundance: .; d_gene: .; len: 13; j_gene: TRBJ2-5; v_gene: TRBV11-3; CDR3nt: TGTGCCAGCAGCCCCCCCCCACAAGGGACCCAGTACTTC; CDR3aa: CASSPPPQGTQYF
abundance: .; d_gene: TRBD1; len: 13; j_gene: TRBJ1-1; v_gene: TRBV7-3; CDR3nt: TGTGCCAGCAGCTCGACAGGGGTTACTGAAGCTTTCTTT; CDR3aa: CASSSTGVTEAFF
abundance: few; d_gene: .; len: 12; j_gene: TRBJ1-5; v_gene: TRBV6-1; CDR3nt: TGTGCCAGCAGTGAGTGGGGACAGCCCCAGCATTTT; CDR3aa: CASSEWGQPQHF
abundance: .; d_gene: .; len: 13; j_gene: TRBJ2-5; v_gene: TRBV18; CDR3nt: TGTGCCAGCTCACTCCGGGATCAAGAGACCCAGTACTTC; CDR3aa: CASSLRDQETQYF
abundance: .; d_gene: TRBD2; len: 19; j_gene: TRBJ2-7; v_gene: TRBV11-2; CDR3nt: TGTGCCAGCAGCTTATTCGGGGAACGACTAGCGGGAGGATCCTACGAGCAGTACTTC; CDR3aa: CASSLFGERLAGGSYEQYF
abundance: .; d_gene: .; len: 12; j_gene: TRBJ2-7; v_gene: TRBV19; CDR3nt: TGTGCCAGTAGTGGGGGCCCTTACGAGCAGTACTTC; CDR3aa: CASSGGPYEQYF
abundance: .; d_gene: TRBD1; len: 16; j_gene: TRBJ1-4; v_gene: TRBV7-9; CDR3nt: TGTGCCAGCAGCTCCACGAGGGGGACAGTTAATGAAAAACTGTTTTTT; CDR3aa: CASSSTRGTVNEKLFF
abundance: few; d_gene: TRBD1; len: 14; j_gene: TRBJ1-1; v_gene: TRBV7-8; CDR3nt: TGTGCCAGCAGCAAGGGACAGTTGAGCACTGAAGCTTTCTTT; CDR3aa: CASSKGQLSTEAFF
abundance: .; d_gene: .; len: 12; j_gene: TRBJ2-7; v_gene: TRBV11-3; CDR3nt: TGTGCCAGCAGCGCCGGGGTCTACGAGCAGTACTTC; CDR3aa: CASSAGVYEQYF
abundance: .; d_gene: .; len: 13; j_gene: TRBJ1-2; v_gene: TRBV19; CDR3nt: TGTGCCAGTCAGACAGATTTAGGGTATGGCTACACCTTC; CDR3aa: CASQTDLGYGYTF
abundance: .; d_gene: TRBD1; len: 14; j_gene: TRBJ1-2; v_gene: TRBV29-1; CDR3nt: TGCAGCGTTGATGAGACAGGGGGCCCCTATGGCTACACCTTC; CDR3aa: CSVDETGGPYGYTF
abundance: .; d_gene: TRBD2; len: 14; j_gene: TRBJ2-3; v_gene: TRBV5-1; CDR3nt: TGCGCCAGCAGCATTAGCGGGGGCACAGATACGCAGTATTTT; CDR3aa: CASSISGGTDTQYF
abundance: .; d_gene: .; len: 13; j_gene: TRBJ1-2; v_gene: TRBV30; CDR3nt: TGTGCCTGGAGTGTCGTCCAGACCGTCGGCTACACCTTC; CDR3aa: CAWSVVQTVGYTF
abundance: many; d_gene: .; len: 15; j_gene: TRBJ2-1; v_gene: TRBV10-3; CDR3nt: TGTGCCATCAGTGAGGCAACAGGGAACTACAATGAGCAGTTCTTC; CDR3aa: CAISEATGNYNEQFF
abundance: .; d_gene: TRBD2; len: 15; j_gene: TRBJ2-1; v_gene: TRBV6-1; CDR3nt: TGTGCCAGCAGAGGGACTAGCGGGAGGGCCGCTGAGCAGTTCTTC; CDR3aa: CASRGTSGRAAEQFF
abundance: .; d_gene: .; len: 15; j_gene: TRBJ2-5; v_gene: TRBV29-1; CDR3nt: TGCAGCGTTGAAGATAATTGGGGGATGCAAGAGACCCAGTACTTC; CDR3aa: CSVEDNWGMQETQYF
abundance: once; d_gene: TRBD1; len: 15; j_gene: TRBJ2-7; v_gene: TRBV6-6; CDR3nt: TGTGCCAGCAGTCCTTCCCCGGGACAGGGTTTGGAGCAGTACTTC; CDR3aa: CASSPSPGQGLEQYF
abundance: .; d_gene: .; len: 13; j_gene: TRBJ1-5; v_gene: TRBV15; CDR3nt: TGTGCCACCAGCAGCCAGGGGCCTCAGCCCCAGCATTTT; CDR3aa: CATSSQGPQPQHF
abundance: .; d_gene: .; len: 15; j_gene: TRBJ2-7; v_gene: TRBV5-1; CDR3nt: TGCGCCAGCAGCGGGGACTCACGGTACTCCTACGAGCAGTACTTC; CDR3aa: CASSGDSRYSYEQYF
abundance: .; d_gene: .; len: 16; j_gene: TRBJ1-3; v_gene: TRBV10-3; CDR3nt: TGTGCCATCAGTGATCAGACGGCCATCTCTGGAAACACCATATATTTT; CDR3aa: CAISDQTAISGNTIYF
abundance: .; d_gene: .; len: 17; j_gene: TRBJ1-1; v_gene: TRBV7-2; CDR3nt: TGTGCCAGCAGCGCCGAGATGGGCGGGGCCATGAACACTGAAGCTTTCTTT; CDR3aa: CASSAEMGGAMNTEAFF
abundance: .; d_gene: .; len: 15; j_gene: TRBJ1-1; v_gene: TRBV19; CDR3nt: TGTGCCAGTAGTATATCGGCTTTGAAGAACACTGAAGCTTTCTTT; CDR3aa: CASSISALKNTEAFF
abundance: few; d_gene: TRBD2; len: 14; j_gene: TRBJ2-7; v_gene: TRBV5-1; CDR3nt: TGCGCCAGCAGCTTGGATAGCGGGAGCTACGAGCAGTACTTC; CDR3aa: CASSLDSGSYEQYF
abundance: .; d_gene: .; len: 13; j_gene: TRBJ2-1; v_gene: TRBV19; CDR3nt: TGTGCCAGCCTCCGGGCAGGCTACAATGAGCAGTTCTTC; CDR3aa: CASLRAGYNEQFF
abundance: few; d_gene: .; len: 15; j_gene: TRBJ2-3; v_gene: TRBV5-8; CDR3nt: TGTGCCAGCAGCCGCTTAGCGGTAGGCACAGATACGCAGTATTTT; CDR3aa: CASSRLAVGTDTQYF
abundance: .; d_gene: .; len: 14; j_gene: TRBJ2-7; v_gene: TRBV27; CDR3nt: TGTGCCAGCAGTTTATCCGTGACAGGCTACGAGCAGTACTTC; CDR3aa: CASSLSVTGYEQYF
abundance: .; d_gene: .; len: 13; j_gene: TRBJ1-5; v_gene: TRBV28; CDR3nt: TGTGCCAGCAGTTTTCAGGGGAATCAGCCCCAGCATTTT; CDR3aa: CASSFQGNQPQHF
abundance: .; d_gene: TRBD1; len: 18; j_gene: TRBJ1-2; v_gene: TRBV25-1; CDR3nt: TGTGCCAGCAGTGACCTCCGACAGGGAGAAGCGAGTGGCTATGGCTACACCTTC; CDR3aa: CASSDLRQGEASGYGYTF
abundance: .; d_gene: .; len: 16; j_gene: TRBJ2-6; v_gene: TRBV11-1; CDR3nt: TGTGCCAGCAGCTTAGCTAGGGGTCTCGGGGCCAACGTCCTGACTTTC; CDR3aa: CASSLARGLGANVLTF
abundance: .; d_gene: TRBD2; len: 16; j_gene: TRBJ2-2; v_gene: TRBV4-1; CDR3nt: TGCGCCAGCAGCCAGAAAGAACTAGCGGGAGCGGGGGAGCTGTTTTTT; CDR3aa: CASSQKELAGAGELFF
abundance: .; d_gene: .; len: 14; j_gene: TRBJ1-1; v_gene: TRBV6-5; CDR3nt: TGTGCCAGCAGTTACACGTTTATGAACACTGAAGCTTTCTTT; CDR3aa: CASSYTFMNTEAFF
abundance: .; d_gene: .; len: 11; j_gene: TRBJ2-7; v_gene: TRBV10-3; CDR3nt: TGTGCCACTCACTACGGGGGCGAGCAGTACTTC; CDR3aa: CATHYGGEQYF
abundance: .; d_gene: .; len: 13; j_gene: TRBJ2-7; v_gene: TRBV11-2; CDR3nt: TGTGCCAGCAGCTGGGGACTTCGCTACGAGCAGTACTTC; CDR3aa: CASSWGLRYEQYF
abundance: .; d_gene: TRBD2; len: 15; j_gene: TRBJ2-7; v_gene: TRBV12-5; CDR3nt: TGTGCTAGTGGTTTGGTATCGGGAGGACCCTACGAGCAGTACTTC; CDR3aa: CASGLVSGGPYEQYF